Listed below are T cell receptor beta chains from one sample, sequenced in a study of cytomegalovirus exposure and HLA in healthy donors. Sequenced by immunoSEQ multiplex PCR; TCRdb stores in-frame clones only, minus some. The sample consists of about 110,000 clones, approximately 79% of them appearing once. The sequenced sample was PBMCs. Receptors were obtained from a woman in her thirties or forties in good health and CMV-seronegative. CDR3s include the opening cysteine and the closing phenylalanine or tryptophan. Each record gives: CDR3 protein, CDR3 DNA, clone size, V gene, J gene, D gene. D genes are given only for firm matches. Clone size, where shown, is once, few, many, or a class for clones that have expanded.

CASSLTSGGYEQYF	TGTGCCAGCAGCTTAACTAGCGGGGGTTACGAGCAGTACTTC	once	TRBV11-3	TRBJ2-7	TRBD2
CASSISGLVETQYF	TGTGCCAGTAGTATTAGCGGTTTGGTGGAGACCCAGTACTTC	few	TRBV19	TRBJ2-5	-
CASSELGQGTQYF	TGTGCCAGCAGTGAACTGGGACAAGGGACCCAGTACTTC	-	TRBV2	TRBJ2-5	-
CASSPGWTVGYTF	TGTGCCAGCAGCCCCGGATGGACAGTTGGCTACACCTTC	-	TRBV14	TRBJ1-2	-
CASSDSENQPQHF	TGTGCCAGCAGCGACAGTGAAAATCAGCCCCAGCATTTT	few	TRBV11-2	TRBJ1-5	-
CASSPPGTSGGASEQFF	TGTGCCAGCAGCCCCCCGGGGACTAGCGGGGGGGCAAGTGAGCAGTTCTTC	-	TRBV7-9	TRBJ2-1	TRBD2
CASSRTTGENSPLHF	TGCGCCAGCAGCCGAACCACAGGGGAAAATTCACCCCTCCACTTT	-	TRBV5-1	TRBJ1-6	TRBD1
CASSQENPTSTYNEQFF	TGTGCCAGCAGCCAAGAAAACCCCACTAGCACATACAATGAGCAGTTCTTC	-	TRBV14	TRBJ2-1	-
CASSQDAGYEAFF	TGCGCCAGCAGCCAAGACGCGGGGTACGAAGCTTTCTTT	once	TRBV4-3	TRBJ1-1	-
CASSPPLAGAHTDTQYF	TGCGCCAGCAGCCCCCCACTAGCGGGGGCCCACACAGATACGCAGTATTTT	-	TRBV5-1	TRBJ2-3	TRBD2
CSVEWGRWGGTDTQYF	TGCAGCGTTGAATGGGGCAGGTGGGGGGGAACAGATACGCAGTATTTT	-	TRBV29-1	TRBJ2-3	TRBD2
CASSFQGNPGNTIYF	TGTGCCAGCAGCTTCCAGGGAAATCCTGGAAACACCATATATTTT	-	TRBV13	TRBJ1-3	-
CASSYRPDRGFSPLHF	TGTGCCAGCAGTTACCGCCCCGACAGGGGTTTTTCACCCCTCCACTTT	-	TRBV6-5	TRBJ1-6	TRBD1
CASSPRWGQLYNEQFF	TGTGCCAGCAGTCCTAGGTGGGGACAGCTCTACAATGAGCAGTTCTTC	-	TRBV28	TRBJ2-1	TRBD1
CASSLRSQAVNEKLFF	TGTGCCAGCAGCTTACGGTCCCAGGCAGTCAATGAAAAACTGTTTTTT	-	TRBV7-9	TRBJ1-4	-
CASSSEGWSEKLFF	TGTGCCAGCAGTTCAGAGGGATGGAGTGAAAAACTGTTTTTT	-	TRBV2	TRBJ1-4	-
CASIQTGRGMKNTEAFF	TGTGCCAGTATCCAGACCGGGAGAGGGATGAAGAACACTGAAGCTTTCTTT	-	TRBV19	TRBJ1-1	-
CASSLRSGGYNEQFF	TGTGCCAGCAGCTTAAGAAGCGGGGGCTACAATGAGCAGTTCTTC	-	TRBV7-2	TRBJ2-1	TRBD2
CASSLGQRGGYEQYF	TGTGCCAGCAGCTTAGGCCAGCGGGGGGGATACGAGCAGTACTTC	few	TRBV7-2	TRBJ2-7	TRBD2
CASSFGINSDTQYF	TGCGCCAGCAGCTTCGGGATCAACTCAGATACGCAGTATTTT	few	TRBV5-1	TRBJ2-3	-
CASSYGYPRDEQFF	TGTGCCAGCAGTTACGGCTACCCCAGGGATGAGCAGTTCTTC	-	TRBV6-5	TRBJ2-1	-
CASSPSTDRGAGYTF	TGTGCCAGCTCACCAAGTACGGACAGGGGGGCCGGCTACACCTTC	-	TRBV18	TRBJ1-2	TRBD1
CSVEVGQGGGKGGYTF	TGCAGCGTTGAAGTAGGACAGGGTGGTGGTAAAGGAGGCTACACCTTC	-	TRBV29-1	TRBJ1-2	TRBD1
CASSLVGRLDTQYF	TGTGCCAGCAGCTTAGTCGGTCGACTAGATACGCAGTATTTT	few	TRBV11-2	TRBJ2-3	-
CASSSAGVVYGYTF	TGTGCCAGCAGTTCCGCAGGGGTAGTCTATGGCTACACCTTC	-	TRBV6-6	TRBJ1-2	-
CASSIRGVNTEAFF	TGTGCCAGTAGTATCAGGGGTGTGAACACTGAAGCTTTCTTT	once	TRBV19	TRBJ1-1	-
CASSLYEQYF	TGTGCCAGCAGCCTCTACGAGCAGTACTTC	-	TRBV5-8	TRBJ2-7	-
CASSHRRGNGNTIYF	TGTGCCAGCAGCCACCGCAGGGGTAATGGAAACACCATATATTTT	-	TRBV14	TRBJ1-3	-
CASSLGDRPEKLFF	TGCGCCAGCAGCTTGGGGGACAGGCCGGAAAAACTGTTTTTT	-	TRBV5-1	TRBJ1-4	TRBD1
CASRWTAEPNEQFF	TGTGCCAGCCGATGGACAGCCGAACCCAATGAGCAGTTCTTC	-	TRBV6-5	TRBJ2-1	-
CASRRQGDSYEQYF	TGTGCCAGCAGAAGACAGGGAGACTCCTACGAGCAGTACTTC	-	TRBV6-5	TRBJ2-7	TRBD1
CASSSRTSGARVPYEQYF	TGTGCCAGCAGCTCCCGGACTAGCGGGGCTAGGGTTCCCTACGAGCAGTACTTC	-	TRBV7-2	TRBJ2-7	TRBD2
CASSRGPQGQETQYF	TGTGCCAGCAGCCGAGGCCCCCAGGGCCAAGAGACCCAGTACTTC	once	TRBV7-2	TRBJ2-5	-
CASGRPGQEAFF	TGTGCTAGTGGCCGACCCGGACAGGAAGCTTTCTTT	-	TRBV12-5	TRBJ1-1	-
CASSRQIRDGSIYSNQPQHF	TGTGCCAGCAGTAGACAAATCCGGGACGGGAGTATATATAGCAATCAGCCCCAGCATTTT	-	TRBV28	TRBJ1-5	-
CASSILGNTEAFF	TGTGCCAGCAGCATCCTAGGGAACACTGAAGCTTTCTTT	-	TRBV7-9	TRBJ1-1	-
CASSQLSGQLINYGYTF	TGTGCCAGCAGCCAACTATCGGGACAGTTAATTAACTATGGCTACACCTTC	once	TRBV4-2	TRBJ1-2	TRBD1
CASSPFKWQGRTGANVLTF	TGTGCCAGCAGCCCCTTTAAATGGCAGGGGCGCACTGGGGCCAACGTCCTGACTTTC	-	TRBV7-8	TRBJ2-6	-
CASSLDRFNTGELFF	TGCGCCAGCAGCTTGGATCGGTTCAACACCGGGGAGCTGTTTTTT	-	TRBV5-1	TRBJ2-2	-
CASRPGTGKETQYF	TGCGCCAGCCGTCCCGGGACAGGGAAAGAGACCCAGTACTTC	few	TRBV5-1	TRBJ2-5	TRBD1
CASSPRPGTGDEKLFF	TGTGCCAGCAGCCCGCGTCCCGGGACAGGGGATGAAAAACTGTTTTTT	-	TRBV7-9	TRBJ1-4	TRBD1
CASSVSENTEAFF	TGTGCCAGCAGCGTATCAGAGAACACTGAAGCTTTCTTT	once	TRBV9	TRBJ1-1	-
CSGSLNTEAFF	TGCAGTGGGAGCCTGAACACTGAAGCTTTCTTT	-	TRBV20-1	TRBJ1-1	-
CASSKGTSGSWGELFF	TGTGCCAGCAGCAAAGGGACTAGCGGGAGCTGGGGGGAGCTGTTTTTT	-	TRBV21-1	TRBJ2-2	-
CASSSLRQGFGNQPQHF	TGTGCCAGCAGTAGCCTGAGACAGGGGTTCGGCAATCAGCCCCAGCATTTT	once	TRBV28	TRBJ1-5	TRBD1
CASSPRTLAGGRLDEQFF	TGCGCCAGCAGCCCAAGGACACTAGCGGGGGGGCGATTGGATGAGCAGTTCTTC	-	TRBV5-1	TRBJ2-1	TRBD2
CASSRLCQPQHF	TGTGCCAGCAGCCGACTCTGTCAGCCCCAGCATTTT	-	TRBV14	TRBJ1-5	-
CASSYRGVNYEQYF	TGTGCCAGCAGCTACAGGGGCGTTAACTACGAGCAGTACTTC	-	TRBV6-5	TRBJ2-7	TRBD1
CAWSSSGEREAFF	TGTGCCTGGAGTTCATCAGGGGAGCGTGAAGCTTTCTTT	-	TRBV30	TRBJ1-1	-
CASSQDPRGGNNEQFF	TGCGCCAGCAGCCAAGATCCGCGGGGGGGAAACAATGAGCAGTTCTTC	-	TRBV4-3	TRBJ2-1	TRBD2
CASSISSYNEQFF	TGTGCCAGCAGTATCAGCTCCTACAATGAGCAGTTCTTC	-	TRBV27	TRBJ2-1	-
CASSLGMRVQETQYF	TGTGCCAGCAGCTTAGGGATGCGGGTCCAGGAGACCCAGTACTTC	-	TRBV7-7	TRBJ2-5	-
CASSRRADGGEQYF	TGCGCCAGCAGCCGGAGGGCGGATGGGGGAGAGCAGTACTTC	-	TRBV4-3	TRBJ2-7	-
CASSQVGRGGSGELFF	TGTGCCAGCAGCCAAGTAGGGCGGGGGGGCTCCGGGGAGCTGTTTTTT	few	TRBV4-2	TRBJ2-2	TRBD2